This TCR beta chain comes out of a study of tacrolimus-resistant gene-edited T cells for transplant recipients (dated by TCRdb to the early 2020s). With respect to the entire study: Clonality and the number of clones in expanded FKBP12 knockout CMV-specific T cell products were compared with those in unedited CMV-specific T cell products using TCRbeta sequencing. As a safety check, repertoire sequencing was performed to rule out transformation-driven clonal outgrowth after gene editing. A couple of donors were sequenced, each contributing one unedited and one FKBP12 knockout CMV-specific T cell product.

Before enrichment with an IFNgamma secretion assay kit, PBMCs were stimulated for around 6 hours using overlapping CMV pp65 and IE-1 peptide pools. Unmodified control products were expanded in parallel without undergoing electroporation. Recombinant human IL-7 and IL-15 were used to expand the enriched CMV-specific T cells in culture. T cell products were cultured for approximately 19 days before cryopreservation. After activation, CMV-specific T cells were enriched from PBMCs on the basis of IFNgamma secretion. Genomic DNA was used for TCRbeta sequencing through the immunoSEQ service. Per the original workflow: Using immunoSEQ ANALYZER 3.0, the repertoires were analyzed for Morisita similarity, clonality, top-10 clone coverage and total clone counts. Clonality was put on a scale on which 1 meant a monoclonal product and lower values meant a more diverse product. This immuneACCESS table, as held by TCRdb, lists in-frame sequences with V and J called but not all clones. Of the missing ones, under half trace to an unresolved V gene in checked studies; the others have no known cause. That table is the source of V, J and clone size, and D and trimming were worked out from the DNA. The sample includes more than 600 clones, with around 50% observed a single time. Jointly, the top ten make up 80% to 85% of the sample.

A note on this clone: No base quality values were provided; no much bigger clone lies one nucleotide off.

General conclusions and limits of the study: Comparable clonality, top-10 clone read coverage, and total clone numbers were found for knockout and unedited products. Repertoires from different donors showed no Morisita similarity, whereas knockout and unedited products from the same donor showed high similarity. The repertoire comparisons (Figure 5) were based on n = 2. It was concluded by the authors that the TCRbeta repertoire was not drastically skewed by gene editing and that excessive clonal expansion was not caused by gene editing.

The trim is 5 bases for V and 0 bases for J, with a gap of 3 bases between the germline ends. The CDR3, from cysteine to phenylalanine, totals 12 residues. The only DNA kept is the CDR3, 36 bases in frame from the first base. Based on the germline V gene, the CDR1 and CDR2 sequences are SGHTA and FQGNSA. Sequenced sample: a CMV-specific product grown in culture. This specimen's cell subset or site label, per the study, means: expanded CMV-specific T cell product isolated by IFNgamma secretion after CMV peptide stimulation. The clonotype originates from a human donor in good health, a blood donor. The chain is encoded by TRBV7-2 joined to TRBJ2-3, with no D gene named confidently. The CDR3 sequence is CASSTSTDTQYF. The DNA sequence follows: TGTGCCAGCAGCACTAGCACAGATACGCAGTATTTT.